This entry lists 10 T cell receptor beta chains sequenced from one sample in a study of immune characterization of retroperitoneal liposarcoma. TCRdb fed the PCR reads into MiXCR, producing one record per CDR3 protein. The table records over 9,000 distinct CDR3 sequences, approximately 25% of them present only once. The sample consisted of tumor tissue. The receptors originated from a female donor with retroperitoneal liposarcoma.

Of note for this clonotype: The conserved phenylalanine or tryptophan normally closing the CDR3 is absent here, so this likely arose from a read error. This rearrangement joins TRBV7-2 to TRBJ2-1, with TRBD2 identical over 10 bases. The DNA end is a closer match to TRBJ2-5, so the J assignment may be wrong. From germline, CDR1 is SGHTA and CDR2 FQGNSA. The CDR3 loop spans 14 amino acids. The CDR3 DNA reads TGTGCCAGCAGCTCTAGCGGGAGCAGAGAGACCCAGTACTCT. The encoded protein is CASSSSGSRETQYS.

The V and J genes are TRBV6-1 and TRBJ2-6, with 10 nucleotides matching TRBD2. From germline, CDR1 is MNHNS and CDR2 SASEGT. The ends lost 7 bases at V and 4 bases at J; junction bases unmatched: 10. The CDR3 contains 17 residues. The CDR3 nucleotides read TGTGCCAGCATGTTCGGAGCGGGGGGGCCCGGGGCCAACGTCCTGACTTTC. Its translation: CASMFGAGGPGANVLTF.

The V call is TRBV6-8, the J call TRBJ1-2, with 8 nucleotides matching TRBD1. Germline lookup yields CDR1 MNHGY and CDR2 SAAAGT. CDR3 size: 15 residues. Trimming took 0 bases from V and 6 from J; bases not matched to a gene: 6. In DNA form, the CDR3 reads TGTGCCAGCAGTTACTCACAGCAGGGGGCAAATGGCTACACCTTC. Its translation is CASSYSQQGANGYTF.

V and J are TRBV11-1 and TRBJ2-5; the D gene is possibly TRBD1 (5 bases). The ends were cut back, 5 bases at V and 4 bases at J, with 11 bases in the middle. This CDR3 region has 13 residues. CDR1 is SGHAT and CDR2 is FQDESV in the germline V gene (reference sequence). CDR3 loop: CASSPDTLETQYF. The DNA for the CDR3 is TGTGCCAGCAGCCCGGACACTTTAGAGACCCAGTACTTC.

Regarding this clonotype: A much larger clone lies a single base off, so this may be a read error. The chain employs TRBV11-2 and TRBJ2-1, with a weak D call TRBD2 (6 bases). The CDR3 loop spans 18 amino acids. Germline V lookup: CDR1 SGHAT, CDR2 FQNNGV. The V gene lost 5 bases and the J gene lost 10 bases, with 30 bases spanning the gap. The CDR3 nucleotides read TGTGCCAGCAGCAAAATGAGAGCCGGGACTTCGAGCTCCCACGAGCAGTTCTTC. It is translated as CASSKMRAGTSSSHEQFF.

Many counts were recorded for this clonotype. The chain combines TRBV6-1 with TRBJ2-4, with D tentatively TRBD1 (5 bases). Germline V CDR1 and CDR2: MNHNS, SASEGT. The ends were cut back, 6 bases at V and 6 bases at J, with 18 bases in the middle. The CDR3 runs to 15 residues. CDR3 sequence (DNA): TGTGCCAGCAGGGACGTGGGGCGTAAAGGAAACATTCAGTACTTC. Its translation: CASRDVGRKGNIQYF.

Regarding this clonotype: Compared with germline, one end of the junction differs, possibly owing to a read error. This chain connects TRBV12-3 or TRBV12-4 to TRBJ2-6; 8 bases match TRBD1. The CDR3 contains 20 residues. The CDR3 DNA reads TGTGCCAGCAGCACACCCCTGACAGGGGATTTCCTCTCTGGGGCCAACGTCCTGACTTTT. Translation gives CASSTPLTGDFLSGANVLTF.

This clonotype was detected only a few times. CDR3 residues: CASSFPGTSGNEQYF. The CDR3 nucleotides read TGTGCCAGCAGTTTCCCCGGGACTAGCGGCAATGAGCAGTACTTC. This chain connects TRBV27 to TRBJ2-3; the match to TRBD2 covers 11 bases. The J call is doubtful: the DNA matches TRBJ2-7 better. The germline V gene encodes CDR1 MNHEY and CDR2 SMNVEV (reference sequence). The CDR3 totals 15 residues.

This clonotype qualifies as large. The genes are TRBV27 and TRBJ2-7; 7 nucleotides agree with TRBD1. The CDR3 contains 13 residues. Trimming took 7 bases from V and 0 from J; bases not matched to a gene: 3. In germline, CDR1 is MNHEY, CDR2 SMNVEV (reference sequence). CDR3 region: CASIGTVSYEQYF. Here the CDR3 DNA reads TGTGCCAGCATCGGGACAGTCTCCTACGAGCAGTACTTC.

This clonotype was seen a few times. V usage is TRBV6-6 and J usage is TRBJ1-2; D might be TRBD1 (5 bases). Between the trimmed V and J ends, which lost 6 bases and 0 bases, there was a span of 17 bases. The V gene's germline CDR1 is MNHNY and CDR2 SVGAGI (reference sequence). The CDR3 is 16 amino acids. The CDR3 DNA sequence: TGTGCCAGCAGCCGGGGGACCGCTGCATCTAACTATGGCTACACCTTC. Encoded protein: CASSRGTAASNYGYTF.